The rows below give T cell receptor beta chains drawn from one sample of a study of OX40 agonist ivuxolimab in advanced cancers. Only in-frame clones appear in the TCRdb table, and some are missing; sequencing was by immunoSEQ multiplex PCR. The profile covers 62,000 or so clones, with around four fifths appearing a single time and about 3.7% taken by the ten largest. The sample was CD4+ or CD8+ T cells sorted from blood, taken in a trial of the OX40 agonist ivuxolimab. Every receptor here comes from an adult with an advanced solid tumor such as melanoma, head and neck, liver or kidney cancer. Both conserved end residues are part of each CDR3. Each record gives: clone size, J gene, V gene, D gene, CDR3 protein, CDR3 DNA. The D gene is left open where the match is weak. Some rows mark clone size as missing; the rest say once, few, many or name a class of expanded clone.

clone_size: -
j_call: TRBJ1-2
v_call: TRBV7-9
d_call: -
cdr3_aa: CASSAQAGTYGYTF
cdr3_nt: TGTGCCAGCAGCGCCCAGGCGGGGACCTATGGCTACACCTTC

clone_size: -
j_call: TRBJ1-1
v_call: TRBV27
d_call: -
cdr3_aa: CASSPSQYESTEAFF
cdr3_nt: TGTGCCAGCAGTCCCTCACAGTATGAGAGCACTGAAGCTTTCTTT

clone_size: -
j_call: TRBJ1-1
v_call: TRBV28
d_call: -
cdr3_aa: CASSLGGSDTEAFF
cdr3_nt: TGTGCCAGCAGTTTAGGGGGCTCAGACACTGAAGCTTTCTTT

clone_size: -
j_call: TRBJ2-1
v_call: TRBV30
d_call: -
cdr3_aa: CARTESSYNEQFF
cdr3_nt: TGTGCCCGGACAGAGAGCTCCTACAATGAGCAGTTCTTC

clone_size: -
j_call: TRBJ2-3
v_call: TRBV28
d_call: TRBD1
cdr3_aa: CASSFMGTGGDTQYF
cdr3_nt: TGTGCCAGCAGTTTTATGGGGACAGGGGGAGATACGCAGTATTTT

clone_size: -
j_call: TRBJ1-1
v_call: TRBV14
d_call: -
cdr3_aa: CASSRVALAEAFF
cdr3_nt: TGTGCCAGCAGCCGTGTAGCTTTGGCTGAAGCTTTCTTT

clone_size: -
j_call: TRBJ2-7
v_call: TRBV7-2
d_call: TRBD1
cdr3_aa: CASSSRTGDPYEQYF
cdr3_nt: TGTGCCAGCAGCTCCCGGACAGGAGATCCCTACGAGCAGTACTTC

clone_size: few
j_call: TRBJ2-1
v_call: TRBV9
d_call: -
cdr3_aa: CASSVLGEILNEQFF
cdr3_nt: TGTGCCAGCAGCGTCTTGGGGGAGATATTGAATGAGCAGTTCTTC

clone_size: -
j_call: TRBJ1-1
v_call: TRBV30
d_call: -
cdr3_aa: CAWSVQGLNTEAFF
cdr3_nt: TGTGCCTGGAGTGTACAGGGCCTGAACACTGAAGCTTTCTTT

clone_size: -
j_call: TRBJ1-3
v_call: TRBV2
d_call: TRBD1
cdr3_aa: CASHPGQGGNTIYF
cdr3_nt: TGTGCCAGTCACCCCGGACAGGGGGGAAACACCATATATTTT

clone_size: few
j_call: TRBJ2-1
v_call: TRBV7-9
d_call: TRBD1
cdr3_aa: CASSFFRDRGYEQFF
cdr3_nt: TGTGCCAGCAGCTTCTTTCGGGACAGGGGTTATGAGCAGTTCTTC

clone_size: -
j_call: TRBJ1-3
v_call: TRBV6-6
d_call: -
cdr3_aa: CASSTDTRNTIYF
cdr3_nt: TGTGCCAGCAGTACTGACACAAGAAACACCATATATTTT

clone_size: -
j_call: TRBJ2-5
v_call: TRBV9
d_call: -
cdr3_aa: CASSAEETQYF
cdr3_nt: TGTGCCAGCAGCGCCGAAGAGACCCAGTACTTC

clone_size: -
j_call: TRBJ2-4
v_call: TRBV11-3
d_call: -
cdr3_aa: CASSLVSQGNIQYF
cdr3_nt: TGTGCCAGCAGCTTAGTGTCGCAGGGAAACATTCAGTACTTC

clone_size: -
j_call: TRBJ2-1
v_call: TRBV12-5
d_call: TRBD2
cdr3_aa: CASGRTSGDAYNEQFF
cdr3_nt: TGTGCTAGTGGGAGGACTAGCGGGGACGCCTACAATGAGCAGTTCTTC

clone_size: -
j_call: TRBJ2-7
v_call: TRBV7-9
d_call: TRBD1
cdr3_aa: CASSQGTGSEKYF
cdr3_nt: TGTGCCAGCAGCCAAGGGACAGGGTCTGAAAAGTACTTC

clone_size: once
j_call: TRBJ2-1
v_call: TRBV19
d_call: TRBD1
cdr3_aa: CASSTGTAHNEQFF
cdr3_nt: TGTGCCAGTAGTACCGGGACAGCCCACAATGAGCAGTTCTTC

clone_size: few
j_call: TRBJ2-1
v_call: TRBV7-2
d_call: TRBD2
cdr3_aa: CASTPGTSPYNEQFF
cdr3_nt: TGTGCCAGCACCCCCGGGACTAGCCCATACAATGAGCAGTTCTTC

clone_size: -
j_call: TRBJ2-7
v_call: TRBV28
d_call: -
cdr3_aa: CASSPGVGSYEQYF
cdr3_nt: TGTGCCAGCAGTCCCGGTGTCGGCTCCTACGAGCAGTACTTC

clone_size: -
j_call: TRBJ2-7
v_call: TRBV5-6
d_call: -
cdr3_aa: CASSFVGGEQYF
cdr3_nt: TGTGCCAGCAGCTTCGTGGGTGGCGAGCAGTACTTC